Listed below are T cell receptor beta chains from one sample, sequenced in a study of tumor-infiltrating lymphocytes in oesophageal squamous cell carcinoma. TCRdb re-called the PCR reads with MiXCR, one entry per CDR3 protein. The data contain 15,000 to 20,000 distinct CDR3 sequences, around half of them singletons. Material: esophageal tumor tissue. The source is a male donor with esophageal squamous cell carcinoma. CDR3s include the opening cysteine and the closing phenylalanine or tryptophan. A D gene is named only where the DNA matches it firmly. Rows may omit the clone size; those that give it use once, few, many or a size class.

D gene	J gene	clone size	V gene	CDR3 protein	CDR3 DNA
TRBD2	TRBJ2-5	few	TRBV6-1	CASSIPSGRVRITGELYF	TGTGCCAGCAGTATTCCTAGCGGGAGGGTTCGTATCACCGGGGAGCTGTACTTC
.	TRBJ2-7	many	TRBV7-9	CASSLNQLEPYEQYF	TGTGCCAGCAGCTTGAATCAATTGGAACCCTACGAGCAGTACTTC
TRBD2	TRBJ2-7	.	TRBV7-8	CASSPKTSGSFHEQYF	TGTGCCAGCAGCCCCAAGACTAGCGGGAGCTTCCATGAGCAGTACTTC
TRBD1	TRBJ1-2	once	TRBV7-9	CASSLGTGGWNYGYTF	TGTGCCAGCAGCTTAGGGACAGGGGGCTGGAACTATGGCTACACCTTC
TRBD2	TRBJ2-3	.	TRBV5-6	CASSFSGRVTDTQYF	TGTGCCAGCAGCTTTAGCGGGAGGGTAACAGATACGCAGTATTTT
TRBD1	TRBJ2-1	many	TRBV6-6	CASSYDRGHRPYNEQFF	TGTGCCAGCAGTTACGACAGGGGGCACCGTCCCTACAATGAGCAGTTCTTC
.	TRBJ2-5	many	TRBV5-1	CASSHGRTQETQYF	TGCGCCAGCAGCCACGGACGGACTCAAGAGACCCAGTACTTC
TRBD1	TRBJ1-2	many	TRBV12-3/TRBV12-4	CASSDRGRGGYTF	TGTGCCAGCAGCGACAGGGGGCGTGGTGGCTACACCTTC
TRBD2	TRBJ2-1	.	TRBV7-3	CASSWTSPSSYNEQFF	TGTGCCAGCAGCTGGACTAGCCCCAGCTCCTACAATGAGCAGTTCTTC
.	TRBJ2-1	.	TRBV2	CASSENNEQFF	TGTGCCAGCAGTGAAAACAATGAGCAGTTCTTC
.	TRBJ2-2	.	TRBV5-4	CASSLGQKVNTGELFF	TGTGCCAGCAGCTTGGGACAGAAGGTGAACACCGGGGAGCTGTTTTTT
.	TRBJ2-2	medium-sized	TRBV7-9	CASLGGLRTGELFF	TGTGCCAGCCTCGGGGGCTTGAGAACCGGGGAGCTGTTTTTT
TRBD1	TRBJ2-7	.	TRBV7-2	CASSLEGQTNNEQYF	TGTGCCAGCAGCTTAGAGGGACAGACAAACAATGAGCAGTACTTC
.	TRBJ2-7	few	TRBV12-3/TRBV12-4	CASSLGGGLSYEQYF	TGTGCCAGCAGTTTAGGCGGAGGTCTCTCCTACGAGCAGTACTTC
TRBD1	TRBJ1-5	.	TRBV24-1	CATSDPRQGSNQPQHF	TGTGCCACCAGTGATCCGAGACAGGGGTCCAATCAGCCCCAGCATTTT
TRBD1	TRBJ2-7	.	TRBV11-2	CASSSRDSSYNEQYF	TGTGCCAGCAGCAGCCGGGACAGCTCCTACAATGAGCAGTACTTC
.	TRBJ1-5	.	TRBV20-1	CSARVQDNQPQHF	TGCAGTGCTAGAGTACAGGACAATCAGCCCCAGCATTTT
.	TRBJ2-2	medium-sized	TRBV5-1	CASSLGEGTGELFF	TGCGCCAGCAGCTTGGGAGAGGGGACCGGGGAGCTGTTTTTT
.	TRBJ1-1	many	TRBV6-2/TRBV6-3	CASSSIGVDTEAFF	TGTGCCAGCAGCTCGATTGGGGTGGACACTGAAGCTTTCTTT
.	TRBJ2-5	once	TRBV7-6	CASSFVGAETQYF	TGTGCCAGCAGCTTCGTGGGGGCGGAGACCCAGTACTTC
TRBD2	TRBJ2-1	.	TRBV12-3/TRBV12-4	CASSNLLAGAYF	TGTGCCAGCAGTAATCTTTTAGCGGGAGCGTACTTC
TRBD1	TRBJ2-3	.	TRBV7-9	CASSLQGAKRGTQYF	TGTGCCAGCAGCCTACAGGGGGCAAAGCGAGGTACGCAGTATTTT
.	TRBJ2-2	.	TRBV7-8	CASSLSGQSTNTGELFF	TGTGCCAGCAGCTTGTCCGGACAGAGTACGAACACCGGGGAGCTGTTTTTT
TRBD1	TRBJ2-7	.	TRBV29-1	CSVGKGQGWDEQYF	TGCAGCGTTGGGAAGGGACAGGGGTGGGACGAGCAGTACTTC
.	TRBJ2-3	few	TRBV7-6	CASSIAGSSTDTQYF	TGTGCCAGCAGCATAGCAGGTTCTAGCACAGATACGCAGTATTTT
.	TRBJ2-1	many	TRBV18	CATLRPGDNEQFF	TGTGCCACCCTGAGACCGGGGGACAATGAGCAGTTCTTC
TRBD2	TRBJ2-3	.	TRBV7-3	CASSLAGVRDTQYF	TGTGCCAGCAGCTTAGCGGGAGTTCGAGATACGCAGTATTTT
.	TRBJ2-3	.	TRBV27	CASSLGGFTDTQYF	TGTGCCAGCAGTTTAGGCGGGTTCACAGATACGCAGTATTTT
.	TRBJ2-3	.	TRBV7-2	CASSLLGASTDTQYF	TGTGCCAGCAGCCTGTTAGGGGCTAGCACAGATACGCAGTATTTT
.	TRBJ2-1	.	TRBV7-3	CASSLQSGSYNEQFF	TGTGCCAGCAGCTTACAGTCAGGGTCCTACAATGAGCAGTTCTTC
TRBD2	TRBJ2-3	medium-sized	TRBV7-9	CASSLGLARTDTQYF	TGTGCCAGCAGCCTAGGACTAGCCCGCACAGATACGCAGTATTTT
TRBD1	TRBJ1-2	many	TRBV5-1	CASTGQASNYGYTF	TGCGCCAGCACTGGACAGGCCTCTAACTATGGCTACACCTTC
TRBD1	TRBJ1-5	.	TRBV27	CASSAGQVGQPQHF	TGTGCCAGCAGTGCAGGACAGGTCGGTCAGCCCCAGCATTTT
TRBD2	TRBJ2-1	few	TRBV7-9	CASAPDSGGGNNEQFF	TGTGCCAGCGCCCCGGATAGCGGGGGGGGAAACAATGAGCAGTTCTTC
.	TRBJ2-3	few	TRBV7-2	CASSPPSSGRDTQYF	TGTGCCAGCAGCCCCCCATCTTCTGGCCGAGATACGCAGTATTTT
.	TRBJ2-3	.	TRBV7-3	CASSFSGSDTQYF	TGTGCCAGCAGCTTCAGTGGGTCGGATACGCAGTATTTT
TRBD2	TRBJ2-3	.	TRBV4-1	CASTHLGAGARPDTQYF	TGCGCCAGCACCCACCTGGGAGCGGGGGCTCGCCCAGATACGCAGTATTTT
TRBD2	TRBJ2-7	.	TRBV6-1	CASSSSGSSYEQYF	TGTGCCAGCAGTTCTAGCGGGAGTAGCTACGAGCAGTACTTC
TRBD1	TRBJ2-7	.	TRBV28	CASRRQGSYEQYF	TGTGCCAGTCGAAGACAGGGCTCCTACGAGCAGTACTTC
TRBD2	TRBJ2-7	.	TRBV7-3	CASILGREKVGEQYF	TGTGCCAGCATCCTAGGGCGGGAGAAGGTTGGCGAGCAGTACTTC
TRBD2	TRBJ2-5	.	TRBV7-6	CASSPPTSGSFETQYF	TGTGCCAGCAGCCCCCCGACTAGCGGGAGCTTCGAGACCCAGTACTTC
TRBD2	TRBJ2-7	.	TRBV7-8	CASSLFRVGERGRAGEQYF	TGTGCCAGCAGCTTATTCAGGGTTGGGGAGCGCGGGAGGGCCGGTGAGCAGTACTTC
.	TRBJ1-5	few	TRBV21-1	CAYPQGSRETHQPQHF	TGTGCCTACCCCCAAGGGAGCAGGGAAACCCATCAGCCCCAGCATTTT
.	TRBJ2-7	.	TRBV10-3	CAISGSYEQYF	TGTGCCATCAGTGGCTCCTACGAGCAGTACTTC
.	TRBJ1-5	.	TRBV7-2	CASSPDVHQPQHF	TGTGCCAGCAGCCCAGACGTGCATCAGCCCCAGCATTTT
TRBD1	TRBJ1-1	once	TRBV19	CASSNPPDRMNTEAFF	TGTGCCAGTAGTAACCCCCCGGACAGGATGAACACTGAAGCTTTCTTT
.	TRBJ1-2	.	TRBV7-8	CASSLPGFSGGYTF	TGTGCCAGCAGCTTGCCAGGGTTCAGCGGTGGCTACACCTTC
TRBD1	TRBJ2-5	.	TRBV7-6	CASIPGQAWETQYF	TGTGCCAGTATACCGGGACAGGCATGGGAGACCCAGTACTTC
.	TRBJ2-1	.	TRBV7-2	CASSLDERLGQFF	TGTGCCAGCAGCTTAGATGAGCGGTTGGGGCAGTTCTTC
.	TRBJ2-5	few	TRBV6-1	CASSEEGPQIRGETQYF	TGTGCCAGCAGTGAAGAAGGTCCCCAGATCAGGGGTGAGACCCAGTACTTC
TRBD1	TRBJ1-2	.	TRBV28	CASTGVANYGYTF	TGTGCCAGTACAGGGGTTGCTAACTATGGCTACACCTTC